Included here is one T cell receptor (beta chain) sequence, with context. Antigen: not known. This sample stems from a study of OX40 agonist ivuxolimab in advanced cancers. Overall study context: Cohort: 65% to 90% men, mean age about 60, aged roughly 23 to 79. Three individuals attained partial responses, comprising one hepatocellular carcinoma case and two cutaneous melanoma cases. Broader study findings: Circulating CD4+ and CD8+ T cells showed clonal expansion by week 6 at 0.1 to 3.0 mg/kg. Average numbers of expanded clones were greater in CD8+ T cells than in CD4+.

Some clones are missing from TCRdb's copy, which holds only in-frame ones; the method was immunoSEQ multiplex PCR. The sample records approximately 70,000 clones, 75% to 90% being singletons. Trimming took 0 bases from V and 4 from J, leaving 9 bases between them. The germline V gene encodes CDR1 GTSNPN and CDR2 SVGIG (reference sequence). The CDR3 consists of 14 residues. The specimen was CD4+ or CD8+ T cells sorted from blood, collected in a trial of the OX40 agonist ivuxolimab. V gene TRBV30 combines with J gene TRBJ1-4; no definite D call. The sequence was obtained from an adult with an advanced solid tumor such as melanoma, head and neck, liver or kidney cancer. The CDR3 bases are TGTGCCTGGAGTGTCGGACGGGTTAATGAAAAACTGTTTTTT. Its translation is CAWSVGRVNEKLFF.